In its sample, the clone carrying this T cell receptor beta chain was seen a few times. Its cognate antigen is unknown. The record originates from a study of early T cells in non-severe SARS-CoV-2 infection. Overall study: Chains stayed unpaired after sequencing of bulk RNA from unsorted whole blood. Study-wide points: Database matching using VDJdb favored anti-spike CD8 responses, with private and CD4 specificities left missing.

Individual cDNA molecules received unique molecular identifiers. One entry per CDR3 protein, called by TCRdb with MiXCR from the 5' RACE reads. The sample records 80,000 to 95,000 distinct CDR3 sequences, around 13% being singletons. The V gene's germline CDR1 is LGHDT and CDR2 YNNKEL (reference sequence). Trimming cost V 2 bases and J 1 base, with 8 bases left between them. This CDR3 has 14 residues. V usage is TRBV3-1 and J usage is TRBJ2-5, with D possibly matching TRBD2 (6 bases). The sequence derives from an adult who was a healthcare worker with PCR-confirmed SARS-CoV-2 infection or an uninfected control (not recorded which). Input material: whole blood. In nucleotides, the CDR3 is TGTGCCAGCAGCCAATACGGGGGCCAAGAGACCCAGTACTTC. This encodes CASSQYGGQETQYF.